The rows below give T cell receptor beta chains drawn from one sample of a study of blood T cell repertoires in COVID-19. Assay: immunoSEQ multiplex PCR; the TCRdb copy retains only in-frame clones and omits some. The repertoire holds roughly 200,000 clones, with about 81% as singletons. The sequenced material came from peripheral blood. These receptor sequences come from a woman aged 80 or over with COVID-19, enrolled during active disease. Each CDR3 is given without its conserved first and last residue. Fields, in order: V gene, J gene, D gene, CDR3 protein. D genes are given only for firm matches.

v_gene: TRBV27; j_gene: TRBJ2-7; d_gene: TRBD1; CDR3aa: ASSRTGPYEQY
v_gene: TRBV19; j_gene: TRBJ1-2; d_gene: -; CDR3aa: ASSIRGRTVTNYGYT
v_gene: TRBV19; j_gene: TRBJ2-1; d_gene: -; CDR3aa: ASSIDSASVYNEQF
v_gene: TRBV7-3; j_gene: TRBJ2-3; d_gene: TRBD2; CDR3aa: ASSAGGSTDTQY
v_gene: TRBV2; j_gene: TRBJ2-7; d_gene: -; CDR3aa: ASKRTTLSSYEQY
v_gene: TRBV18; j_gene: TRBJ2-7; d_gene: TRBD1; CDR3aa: ASSPGTGAIEQY
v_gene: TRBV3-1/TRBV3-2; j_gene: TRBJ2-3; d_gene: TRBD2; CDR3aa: ASSLGLASQDTQY
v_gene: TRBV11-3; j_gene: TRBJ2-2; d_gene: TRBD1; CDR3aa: ASSDRGRERAGELF
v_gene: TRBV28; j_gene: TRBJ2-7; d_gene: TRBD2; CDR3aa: ASSSSWGSGISYEQY
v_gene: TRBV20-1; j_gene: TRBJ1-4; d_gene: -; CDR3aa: SASKGTKGF
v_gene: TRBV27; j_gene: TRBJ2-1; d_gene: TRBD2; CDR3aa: ASISLAGGPGNEQF
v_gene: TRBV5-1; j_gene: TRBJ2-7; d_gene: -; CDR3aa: ASSYSTGRGTYEQY
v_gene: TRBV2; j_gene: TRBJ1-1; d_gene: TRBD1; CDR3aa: ASYEGQVNTEAF
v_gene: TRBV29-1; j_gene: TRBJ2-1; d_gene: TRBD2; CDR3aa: SVEVPTLARSYNEQF
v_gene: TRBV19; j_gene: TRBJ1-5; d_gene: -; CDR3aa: ASIQGLYSNQPQH
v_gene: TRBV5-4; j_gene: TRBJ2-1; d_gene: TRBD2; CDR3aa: ASSTPGLAGKRYNEQF
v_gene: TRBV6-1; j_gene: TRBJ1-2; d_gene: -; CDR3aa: ASSERGRRSYGYT
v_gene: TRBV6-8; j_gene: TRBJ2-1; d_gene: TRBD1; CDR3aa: ASSGGTGNGPRTFLNEQF
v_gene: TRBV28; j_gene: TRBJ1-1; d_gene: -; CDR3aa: ATSWGGGGNTEAF
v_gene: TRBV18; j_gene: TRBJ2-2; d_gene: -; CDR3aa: ASSPRRSSTGELF
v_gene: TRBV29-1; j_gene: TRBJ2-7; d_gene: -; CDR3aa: SVERQGNYEQY
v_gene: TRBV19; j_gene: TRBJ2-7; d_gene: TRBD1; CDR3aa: ASSVGQGGYEQY
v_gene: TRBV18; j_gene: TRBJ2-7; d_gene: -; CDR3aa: ASSKSGGRNYEQY
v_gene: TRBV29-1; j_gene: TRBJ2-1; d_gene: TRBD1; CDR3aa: SVGQGTNEQF
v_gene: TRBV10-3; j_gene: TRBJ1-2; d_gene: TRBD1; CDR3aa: AISIGTGGITNYGYT
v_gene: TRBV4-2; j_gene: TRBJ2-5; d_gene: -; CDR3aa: ASSQVIRETQY
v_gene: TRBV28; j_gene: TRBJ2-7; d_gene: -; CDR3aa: ASSTRLMGVSAYEQY
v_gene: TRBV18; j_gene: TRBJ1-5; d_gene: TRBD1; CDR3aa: ASSPDREDQPQH
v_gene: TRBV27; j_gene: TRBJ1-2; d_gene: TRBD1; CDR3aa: ASHDGTGYGYT
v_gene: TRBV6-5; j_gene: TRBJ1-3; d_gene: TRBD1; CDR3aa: ASRSTGVSGNTIY
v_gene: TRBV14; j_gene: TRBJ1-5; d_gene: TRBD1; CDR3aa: ASSLGQGGGPQH
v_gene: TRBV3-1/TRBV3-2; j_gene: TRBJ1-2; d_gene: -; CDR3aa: ASSQDNGRGGYT
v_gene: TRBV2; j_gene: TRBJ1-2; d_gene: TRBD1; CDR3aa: ASSDPGQNYGYT
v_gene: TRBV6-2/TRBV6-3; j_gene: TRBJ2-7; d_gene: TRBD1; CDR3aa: ASSSRGQGALLGGEQY
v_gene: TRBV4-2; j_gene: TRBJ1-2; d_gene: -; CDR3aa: ASSQDRTAHYGYT
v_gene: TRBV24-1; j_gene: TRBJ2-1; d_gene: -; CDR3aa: ATSDFEVYEQF
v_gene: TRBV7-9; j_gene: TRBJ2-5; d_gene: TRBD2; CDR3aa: ASSLGPSGGQETQY